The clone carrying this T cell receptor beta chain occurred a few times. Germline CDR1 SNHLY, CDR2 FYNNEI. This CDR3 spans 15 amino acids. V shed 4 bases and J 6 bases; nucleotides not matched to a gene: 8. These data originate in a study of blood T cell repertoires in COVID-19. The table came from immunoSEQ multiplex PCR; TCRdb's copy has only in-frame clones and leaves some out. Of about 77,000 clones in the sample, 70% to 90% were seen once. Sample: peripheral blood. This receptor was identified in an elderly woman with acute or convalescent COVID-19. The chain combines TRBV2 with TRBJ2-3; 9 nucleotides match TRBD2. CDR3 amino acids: CASSVTRGGRDTQYF. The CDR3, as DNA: TGTGCCAGCAGTGTAACGCGGGGGGGCCGGGATACGCAGTATTTT.